Here is one T cell receptor beta chain with its context. Its cognate antigen is unknown. The germline V gene has CDR1 MGHRA and CDR2 YSYEKL. CDR3 size: 15 residues. V shed 4 bases and J 6 bases; nucleotides not matched to a gene: 12. These data come from a study of cytomegalovirus exposure and HLA in healthy donors. Study-level information: Among the approximately 400 donors who were genotyped, around 77% fell in the genetic ancestry cluster that is associated with self-reported Caucasian donors. Findings of the study overall: In a later analysis, the majority of CMV-associated beta chains seemingly showed HLA restriction. The study dropped some indistinguishable V segments, TRBV6-2 and TRBV6-3 among them. Researchers catalogued some 160 TCR beta chains as cytomegalovirus-associated.

Primers included in the PCR were 60 Vbeta and 13 Jbeta primers. Profiling relied on immunoSEQ multiplex PCR, and the TCRdb table lists in-frame clones only, not all of them. The sample lists roughly 150,000 clones; 75% to 90% were seen once. This chain uses TRBV4-1 with TRBJ2-7; 7 nucleotides agree with TRBD1. The specimen was PBMCs. The source is a girl under 10 years old in good health and CMV-seropositive. The CDR3 here is CASSPMGQRGGEQYF. For the CDR3, the DNA is TGCGCCAGCAGCCCTATGGGACAGAGGGGTGGCGAGCAGTACTTC.